A selection of T cell receptor beta chains follows, all from one sample in a study of T cells in Graves' hyperthyroidism and ophthalmopathy. Each CDR3 protein is one row after TCRdb ran MiXCR on the multiplex PCR reads. This sample has approximately 400,000 distinct CDR3 sequences, with approximately 15% found just once. Sample: blood. These receptors were taken from a man aged 30 to 39 with Graves' hyperthyroidism that later progressed to Graves' ophthalmopathy. CDR3s include the opening cysteine and the closing phenylalanine or tryptophan. D genes are given only for firm matches. The size field is filled for only some rows; it gives once, few, many or a size class.

D,V,size,J,DNA,CDR3
-,TRBV12-3/TRBV12-4,-,TRBJ1-5,TGTGCCAGCAGTTTAGGGTCCATAGTCCCGCCCCAGCATTTT,CASSLGSIVPPQHF
-,TRBV20-1,-,TRBJ1-3,TGCAGTGCCACAATGGGGGCTGGAAACACCATATATTTT,CSATMGAGNTIYF
-,TRBV11-2,many,TRBJ2-7,TGTGCCAGCAGCTTAGACGGTTCTACGGGGCAGTACTTC,CASSLDGSTGQYF
-,TRBV6-1,few,TRBJ1-5,TGTGCCAGCAGTCGACAGTATAATCAGCCCCAGCATTTT,CASSRQYNQPQHF
TRBD1,TRBV6-2/TRBV6-3,-,TRBJ2-7,TGTGCCAGCAGTTATTCCGGGACAGGGGTCGACGAGCAGTACTTC,CASSYSGTGVDEQYF
-,TRBV7-8,many,TRBJ1-4,TGTGCCAGCAGCCCTAGTTCAACTAATGAAAAACTGTTTTTT,CASSPSSTNEKLFF
-,TRBV7-8,-,TRBJ1-4,TGTGCCAGCAGCTTAGACAGGACTAATGAAAAACTGTTTTTT,CASSLDRTNEKLFF
-,TRBV10-2,few,TRBJ2-3,TGCGCCAGCAGTGCTCAGGGGAGGGCAGATACGCAGTATTTT,CASSAQGRADTQYF
-,TRBV7-9,many,TRBJ1-6,TGTGCCAGCAGCTCCTCCCGGTGGCAGGATCGGTCACCCCTCCACTTT,CASSSSRWQDRSPLHF
TRBD1,TRBV18,-,TRBJ1-1,TGTGCCAGCTCACCCCTCGGACAGGGAAGGGTTACGGAAGCTTTCTTT,CASSPLGQGRVTEAFF
TRBD1,TRBV5-7,-,TRBJ1-2,TGTGCCAGCAGCTTGGCCAGGACAGGGCGGTCGGGTCTCTGTGGCTACACCTTC,CASSLARTGRSGLCGYTF
-,TRBV11-3,-,TRBJ2-3,TGTGCCAGCAGCTTTGGGTTGGGGAGCACAGATACGCAGTATTTT,CASSFGLGSTDTQYF
TRBD2,TRBV6-5,-,TRBJ2-1,TGTGCCAGCAGTTACCTTAGCGGGGGGGCCTTTTACTACAATGAGCAGTTCTTC,CASSYLSGGAFYYNEQFF
TRBD1,TRBV7-8,many,TRBJ1-2,TGTGCCAGCAGCTTAAGGGGACAGGGTAGTGACTATGGCTACACCTTC,CASSLRGQGSDYGYTF
TRBD2,TRBV9,-,TRBJ2-3,TGTGCCAGCAGCGTAGAGGGACTAGCGGGGGGCACAGATACGCAGTATTTT,CASSVEGLAGGTDTQYF
-,TRBV10-3,-,TRBJ2-2,TGTGCCATCAGTGAGTCGAATGAAGCCGGGGAGCTGTTTTTT,CAISESNEAGELFF
-,TRBV28,many,TRBJ1-4,TGTGCCAGCAGTTTCCCCCTTACGAATGAAAAACTGTTTTTT,CASSFPLTNEKLFF
-,TRBV12-3/TRBV12-4,many,TRBJ2-1,TGTGCCAGCAGCGACGGAGGGCCACTCTACAATGAGCAGTTCTTC,CASSDGGPLYNEQFF
-,TRBV29-1,few,TRBJ2-2,TGCAGCGTTCAGTGGGGACAATCAACCGGGGAGCTGTTTTTT,CSVQWGQSTGELFF
TRBD1,TRBV18,-,TRBJ1-3,TGTGCCAGCTCACCACCGACAGGGGTTGGAAACACCATATATTTT,CASSPPTGVGNTIYF
TRBD1,TRBV12-3/TRBV12-4,many,TRBJ1-1,TGTGCCAGCACCACGACAGGGAGGGACACTGAAGCTTTCTTT,CASTTTGRDTEAFF
TRBD2,TRBV25-1,-,TRBJ2-1,TGTGCCAGCAGTGAACTAGCGGGGGTGAATGAGCAGTTCTTC,CASSELAGVNEQFF
-,TRBV7-8,many,TRBJ2-3,TGTGCCAGCAGCTTGAATTTTGGCGGGGCCACAGATACGCAGTATTTT,CASSLNFGGATDTQYF
TRBD1,TRBV6-5,few,TRBJ1-2,TGTGCCAGCAGTTACGGGACAGGATCCTATGGCTACACCTTC,CASSYGTGSYGYTF
-,TRBV6-1,few,TRBJ2-7,TGTGCCAGCAGAGACGACCAGACCTACGAGCAGTACTTC,CASRDDQTYEQYF
-,TRBV5-6,-,TRBJ1-2,TGTGCCAGCAGCTTGTTTCCGGGGGCGAAGGGCTATGGCTACACCTTC,CASSLFPGAKGYGYTF
-,TRBV10-3,many,TRBJ2-7,TGTGCCACCGGACAAGGCTCCTACGAGCAGTACTTC,CATGQGSYEQYF
-,TRBV9,many,TRBJ1-1,TGTGCCAGCAGCGTAGCTGATTGGTCTGAAGCTTTCTTT,CASSVADWSEAFF
TRBD2,TRBV20-1,many,TRBJ2-2,TGCAGTGCTACCGGACTAGTGGGAAACACCGGGGAGCTGTTTTTT,CSATGLVGNTGELFF
-,TRBV28,many,TRBJ2-7,TGTGCCAGCAGTTTACGGAACGAGCAGTACTTC,CASSLRNEQYF
-,TRBV13,-,TRBJ2-3,TGTGCCAGCAGCCTCCGGGACCCCCGTGTCGATACGCAGTATTTT,CASSLRDPRVDTQYF
-,TRBV29-1,-,TRBJ1-2,TGCAGCGTTGAAGGACAGGTCAGCGGGGGCTACACCTTC,CSVEGQVSGGYTF
TRBD1,TRBV5-1,many,TRBJ2-7,TGCGCCAGCAGAGGCGACAGGGCCCAGCAGTACTTC,CASRGDRAQQYF
TRBD2,TRBV20-1,-,TRBJ2-7,TGCAGTGCCCCTTCCGGGACTAGCGGGCCAACCTACGAGCAGTACTTC,CSAPSGTSGPTYEQYF
TRBD1,TRBV7-2,-,TRBJ1-6,TGTGCCAGCAGCTTACAACAGGGGGCGACGAATTCACCCCTCCACTTT,CASSLQQGATNSPLHF
-,TRBV6-1,many,TRBJ1-2,TGTGCCAGCATGAGCCTTTGGGGCTACACCTTC,CASMSLWGYTF
-,TRBV27,-,TRBJ1-3,TGTGCCAGCAGTTCGGGACCGGCCTCTGGAAACACCATATATTTT,CASSSGPASGNTIYF
-,TRBV5-1,many,TRBJ1-1,TGCGCCAGCAGCTTACGACAGAGCATGAACACTGAAGCTTTCTTT,CASSLRQSMNTEAFF
TRBD2,TRBV29-1,-,TRBJ2-3,TGCAGCGTCCGAAGACGAAGGCCCCCGCGACTAGCGAGCACAGATACGCAGTATTTT,CSVRRRRPPRLASTDTQYF
-,TRBV6-2/TRBV6-3,few,TRBJ2-1,TGTGCCAGCAGTCCCATTGAGGCCGGTGAGCAGTTCTTC,CASSPIEAGEQFF
-,TRBV7-9,few,TRBJ1-3,TGTGCCAGCAGCTTAGTTGGCAGGGGAAACACCATATATTTT,CASSLVGRGNTIYF
-,TRBV7-2,many,TRBJ1-4,TGTGCCAGCAGCTTTGGGGGGAATGCTGAAAAACTGTTTTTT,CASSFGGNAEKLFF
-,TRBV27,many,TRBJ1-1,TGTGCCAGCAGCTTAACGATGAACACTGAAGCTTTCTTT,CASSLTMNTEAFF
-,TRBV7-9,-,TRBJ2-7,TGTGCCAGCAGCCCCGCTCATACTTTGGCCGACGAGCAGTACTTC,CASSPAHTLADEQYF
TRBD1,TRBV7-9,-,TRBJ1-1,TGTGCCAGCAGCTGGCCCCTACAGGGGTTCACTGAAGCTTTCTTT,CASSWPLQGFTEAFF